The 25 T cell receptor beta chains listed next were all sequenced from one sample in a study of OX40 agonist ivuxolimab in advanced cancers. Measured with immunoSEQ multiplex PCR; TCRdb has only the in-frame clones, and not every one. This sample has around 41,000 clones, with about 82% found just once. Material: CD4+ or CD8+ T cells sorted from blood, obtained in a trial of the OX40 agonist ivuxolimab. Receptors were obtained from an adult with an advanced solid tumor such as melanoma, head and neck, liver or kidney cancer.

V is TRBV2 and J is TRBJ1-5; TRBD1 might be the D (5 bases). Trimming pared 7 bases from V and 2 bases from J, leaving 12 bases between. Looked up from germline, CDR1 is SNHLY and CDR2 is FYNNEI. This CDR3 region has 14 residues. CDR3 coding DNA: TGTGCCAGCACCCGAGGGGAGGGCAATCAGCCCCAGCATTTT. Encoded protein: CASTRGEGNQPQHF.

The chain uses TRBV19 and TRBJ2-1; either TRBD1 or TRBD2 may supply D (5 bases each). This CDR3 spans 16 amino acids. V gave up 4 bases and J gave up 4 bases, with 17 bases separating them. Germline V lookup: CDR1 LNHDA, CDR2 SQIVND (reference sequence). In DNA form, the CDR3 reads TGTGCCAGTAGTACAGGAGGACACCGCAGTTACAATGAGCAGTTCTTC. It is translated as CASSTGGHRSYNEQFF.

The CDR3 coding sequence is TGTGCCAGCAGATCTAACAGGGGGCGGGCCAAAAACATTCAGTACTTC. Protein sequence: CASRSNRGRAKNIQYF. The V gene is TRBV27, the J gene TRBJ2-4; 9 nucleotides match TRBD1. The CDR3 sequence is 16 residues long. Unmatched junction bases numbered 7, after V lost 6 bases and J lost 1 base. The germline CDR1 and CDR2 sequences are MNHEY and SMNVEV (reference sequence).

V usage is TRBV6-5 and J usage is TRBJ2-7, with 10 nucleotides matching TRBD1. The germline CDR1 and CDR2 sequences are MNHEY and SVGAGI. Unmatched junction bases numbered 12, after V lost 5 bases and J lost 8 bases. CDR3 length equals 15 residues. CDR3 residues: CASSTSGTGVSQQYF. The CDR3 DNA is TGTGCCAGCAGTACTTCCGGGACAGGGGTTTCTCAGCAGTACTTC.

The rearrangement joins TRBV5-8 to TRBJ2-2; 7 positions agree with TRBD2. Per germline, CDR1 SGHTS and CDR2 YDEGEE. CDR3 size: 15 residues. The J segment lost 7 bases and the V segment lost 2 bases, leaving 8 bases of the junction unmatched. This chain's CDR3 is CASSFGRARGGELFF. CDR3 DNA: TGTGCCAGCAGCTTTGGGAGGGCCCGAGGCGGGGAGCTGTTTTTT.

The chain joins TRBV4-1 to TRBJ2-7, with TRBD1 identical over 9 bases. This CDR3 region has 15 residues. V lost 5 bases to trimming and J lost 5 bases; unmatched junction nucleotides: 10. Germline-derived CDR1 and CDR2 are MGHRA and YSYEKL. The CDR3 sequence is CASSNPGTGFHEQYF. CDR3 nucleotides: TGCGCCAGCAGCAATCCCGGGACAGGGTTTCACGAGCAGTACTTC.

The chain uses TRBV28 and TRBJ1-1, with D possibly matching TRBD1 (6 bases). Germline lookup yields CDR1 MDHEN and CDR2 SYDVKM. The CDR3 spans 17 residues. V shed 1 base and J shed 1 base, with 16 bases lying between them. Here the CDR3 reads CASSLYGVPRGNTEAFF. The CDR3 nucleotides are TGTGCCAGCAGTTTATACGGGGTGCCCAGGGGGAACACTGAAGCTTTCTTT.

The V call is TRBV28, the J call TRBJ1-2, with a possible D match to TRBD1 (6 bases). V dropped 6 bases and J dropped 0 bases, with 14 bases sitting between them. CDR1 and CDR2 from the germline V gene are MDHEN and SYDVKM. The CDR3 has 15 residues. This CDR3 is CASRSTGPANYGYTF. CDR3 DNA sequence: TGTGCCAGCAGGTCGACAGGACCTGCTAACTATGGCTACACCTTC.

V is TRBV11-3 and J is TRBJ2-7, with 11 bases that match TRBD2. Germline values: CDR1 SGHNT, CDR2 YENEEA. The trim removed 6 bases at V and 0 bases at J, leaving 7 bases unmatched. The CDR3 sequence is 16 residues long. The CDR3 nucleotides are TGTGCCAGCAGGGCTAGCGGGAGGCAACTCTCCTACGAGCAGTACTTC. Its protein is CASRASGRQLSYEQYF.

The rearrangement links TRBV5-1 to TRBJ2-1; TRBD2 aligns across 9 bases. The CDR3 totals 17 residues. In germline, CDR1 is SGHRS, CDR2 YFSETQ. The V gene end was trimmed by 2 bases and the J gene end by 8 bases; junction bases not matched to a gene: 14. The CDR3 DNA reads TGCGCCAGCAGCTTCCTAACCAACCTAGCGGGATTCTATGAGCAGTTCTTC. It codes for CASSFLTNLAGFYEQFF.

The rearrangement joins TRBV11-3 to TRBJ1-4; TRBD1 matches 7 bases. V lost 5 bases, J lost 6 bases, and 9 bases stayed unmatched. Germline-derived CDR1 and CDR2 are SGHNT and YENEEA. This CDR3 contains 15 residues. This chain's CDR3 is CASSTGTVGDEKLFF. The CDR3 bases are TGTGCCAGCAGCACCGGGACAGTAGGGGATGAAAAACTGTTTTTT.

On this clone: The same CDR3 arises from other DNA sequences in this sample as well. The J gene is TRBJ1-5, the V gene TRBV30; D not certain. This CDR3 has 13 residues. CDR1 and CDR2 (germline): GTSNPN, SVGIG (reference sequence). Trimming removed 2 bases from V and 0 bases from J, with 5 bases in between. The CDR3 DNA reads as TGTGCCTGGAGTTTAGATAGCAATCAGCCCCAGCATTTT. Its translation is CAWSLDSNQPQHF.

The chain employs TRBV7-2 and TRBJ2-7; 14 positions agree with TRBD2. CDR1 is SGHTA and CDR2 is FQGNSA in the germline V gene. This CDR3 spans 16 amino acids. Trimming removed 1 base from V and 5 bases from J; junction bases left unmatched: 4. The CDR3 DNA reads as TGTGCCAGCAGCTTAGTGGGACTAGCGGGAGAAAACGAGCAGTACTTC. Translated: CASSLVGLAGENEQYF.

The chain links TRBV9 to TRBJ2-1; 14 bases align to TRBD2. The CDR3 is made up of 15 amino acids. Germline trimming cut 2 bases from V and 9 bases from J; bases unmatched to any gene: 4. Per germline, CDR1 SGDLS and CDR2 YYNGEE. CDR3 sequence reads: CASSVGTSGSGEQFF. The CDR3 DNA sequence: TGTGCCAGCAGCGTCGGGACTAGCGGGAGTGGTGAGCAGTTCTTC.

J is TRBJ1-2 and V is TRBV28; D is ambiguous. The V gene's germline CDR1 is MDHEN and CDR2 SYDVKM. Deletions cut 6 bases from V and 3 bases from J, with 11 bases between. This CDR3 spans 13 amino acids. The CDR3 is CASSPPPHYGYTF. In DNA, the CDR3 is TGTGCCAGCAGCCCCCCCCCTCACTATGGCTACACCTTC.

The J gene is TRBJ1-3, the V gene TRBV6-5; D not resolved. V dropped 3 bases and J dropped 0 bases, with 12 bases sitting between them. Germline assignment: CDR1 MNHEY and CDR2 SVGAGI. The CDR3 is 16 residues long. The CDR3 DNA reads as TGTGCCAGCAGTTATTGGGTTCCAAGCTCTGGAAACACCATATATTTT. This codes for CASSYWVPSSGNTIYF.

This clone was observed a single time. This chain joins TRBV5-8 and TRBJ2-7, with TRBD1 identical over 9 bases. This CDR3 contains 13 residues. CDR1 and CDR2 from the germline V gene are SGHTS and YDEGEE. J was trimmed by 5 bases and V by 4 bases; bases with no gene match: 4. The CDR3 DNA follows: TGTGCCAGCAGCAAGACAGGGGGGCACGAGCAGTACTTC. It translates to CASSKTGGHEQYF.

This chain uses TRBV7-9 with TRBJ2-3, with unresolved D. The germline V gene encodes CDR1 SEHNR and CDR2 FQNEAQ (reference sequence). The CDR3 runs 16 residues. The ends were cut back, 5 bases at V and 1 base at J, with 16 bases in the middle. The CDR3 nucleotides read TGTGCCAGCAGCCCCCTCGGGCAGCTGGGCACAGATACGCAGTATTTT. It specifies CASSPLGQLGTDTQYF.

The chain combines TRBV29-1 with TRBJ1-5; a weak D match, TRBD1 (5 bases). The CDR3 consists of 16 residues. Trimming left V 5 bases short and J 1 base short, with 18 bases between. Germline V lookup: CDR1 SQVTM, CDR2 ANQGSEA. CDR3 loop: CSVLSGTGYSNQPQHF. The DNA for the CDR3 is TGCAGCGTTCTATCCGGGACGGGCTACAGCAATCAGCCCCAGCATTTT.

This chain links TRBV11-2 with TRBJ2-1; 7 bases map to TRBD1. Germline V gene sequence: CDR1 SGHAT, CDR2 FQNNGV. CDR3 length: 15 amino acids. The V segment lost 5 bases and the J segment 4 bases; nucleotides outside the gene matches: 8. The CDR3 DNA reads as TGTGCCAGCAGCCTACCGGGACAGAGATACAATGAGCAGTTCTTC. It specifies CASSLPGQRYNEQFF.

The gene calls are TRBV13 and TRBJ1-6, with 9 bases that match TRBD1. Looked up from germline, CDR1 is PRHDT and CDR2 is FYEKMQ (reference sequence). V lost 5 bases to trimming and J lost 11 bases; unmatched junction nucleotides: 31. The CDR3 sequence is 22 residues long. The CDR3 reads CASSRRWGQGILRGDYRAPLHF. In DNA form, the CDR3 reads TGTGCCAGCAGCCGTCGGTGGGGACAGGGAATACTGAGAGGCGATTATAGGGCACCCCTCCACTTT.

The chain uses TRBV2 and TRBJ2-2; D is uncertain. This CDR3 contains 11 residues. Germline lookup yields CDR1 SNHLY and CDR2 FYNNEI. Trimming shortened V by 6 bases and J by 2 bases, and 1 base separated the two germline ends. This CDR3 is CASRNTGELFF. DNA for the CDR3: TGTGCCAGCAGAAACACCGGGGAGCTGTTTTTT.

The chain's CDR3 is CASVDRGTDTQYF. In DNA, the CDR3 is TGTGCCAGCGTGGACAGGGGAACAGATACGCAGTATTTT. The V call is TRBV2, the J call TRBJ2-3, with 9 bases fitting TRBD1. Germline-derived CDR1 and CDR2 are SNHLY and FYNNEI. This CDR3 spans 13 amino acids. The J segment lost 3 bases and the V segment lost 8 bases, leaving 3 bases of the junction unmatched.

This clone was detected only once. V gene TRBV11-2 combines with J gene TRBJ2-3, with D uncertain. V gave up 5 bases and J gave up 6 bases, with 12 bases separating them. There are 13 residues in the CDR3. Germline assignment: CDR1 SGHAT and CDR2 FQNNGV. CDR3 sequence (DNA): TGTGCCAGCAGCCCGAGACTTGTGGATACGCAGTATTTT. Its protein product is CASSPRLVDTQYF.

This clone was detected once. The J gene is TRBJ2-7, the V gene TRBV7-2, with D possibly TRBD2 on 6 matching bases. Germline CDR1 reads SGHTA; CDR2 reads FQGNSA. Between the trimmed V and J ends, which lost 4 bases and 2 bases, there was a span of 12 bases. There are 14 residues in the CDR3. CDR3 bases: TGTGCCAGCAGCTCTGGGACTGGAGCCTACGAGCAGTACTTC. Translated, it gives CASSSGTGAYEQYF.